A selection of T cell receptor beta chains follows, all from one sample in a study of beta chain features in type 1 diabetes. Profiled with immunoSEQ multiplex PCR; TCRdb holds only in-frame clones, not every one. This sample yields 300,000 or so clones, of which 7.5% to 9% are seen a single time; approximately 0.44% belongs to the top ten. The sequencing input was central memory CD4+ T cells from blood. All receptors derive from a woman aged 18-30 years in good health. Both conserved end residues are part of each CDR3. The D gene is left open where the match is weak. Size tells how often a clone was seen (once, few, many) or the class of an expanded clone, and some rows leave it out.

CDR3 protein: CASSLGSQGRAYGYTF; CDR3 DNA: TGTGCCAGCAGCTTAGGTTCCCAGGGACGGGCCTATGGCTACACCTTC; J gene: TRBJ1-2; CDR3 length: 16; D gene: -; clone size: -; V gene: TRBV11-2
CDR3 protein: CASRLKVSSGITDTQYF; CDR3 DNA: TGCGCCAGCAGACTCAAGGTCTCTAGCGGAATCACAGATACGCAGTATTTT; J gene: TRBJ2-3; CDR3 length: 17; D gene: TRBD2; clone size: few; V gene: TRBV4-1
CDR3 protein: CASKGQGNRNEQFF; CDR3 DNA: TGTGCCAGCAAAGGACAGGGGAATAGGAATGAGCAGTTCTTC; J gene: TRBJ2-1; CDR3 length: 14; D gene: TRBD1; clone size: -; V gene: TRBV6-5
CDR3 protein: CASSPSGPPTEQYF; CDR3 DNA: TGTGCCAGCTCACCAAGCGGGCCTCCGACCGAGCAGTACTTC; J gene: TRBJ2-7; CDR3 length: 14; D gene: -; clone size: -; V gene: TRBV18
CDR3 protein: CASSAGQANTGELFF; CDR3 DNA: TGTGCCAGCAGCGCCGGACAGGCTAACACCGGGGAGCTGTTTTTT; J gene: TRBJ2-2; CDR3 length: 15; D gene: TRBD1; clone size: few; V gene: TRBV7-2
CDR3 protein: CASSPTSGSAPYNEQFF; CDR3 DNA: TGTGCCAGCAGCCCTACTAGCGGGAGTGCCCCCTACAATGAGCAGTTCTTC; J gene: TRBJ2-1; CDR3 length: 17; D gene: TRBD2; clone size: -; V gene: TRBV7-6
CDR3 protein: CASSYSARGVTGELFF; CDR3 DNA: TGTGCCAGCAGTTACTCGGCCAGGGGTGTCACCGGGGAGCTGTTTTTT; J gene: TRBJ2-2; CDR3 length: 16; D gene: -; clone size: few; V gene: TRBV6-6
CDR3 protein: CASSTQGSGATEAFF; CDR3 DNA: TGTGCCAGTAGTACTCAGGGCTCCGGGGCCACTGAAGCTTTCTTT; J gene: TRBJ1-1; CDR3 length: 15; D gene: -; clone size: -; V gene: TRBV19
CDR3 protein: CASSANRASNQPQHF; CDR3 DNA: TGTGCCAGCAGCGCAAACCGGGCCAGCAATCAGCCCCAGCATTTT; J gene: TRBJ1-5; CDR3 length: 15; D gene: -; clone size: few; V gene: TRBV7-8
CDR3 protein: CASSSQGKTGELFF; CDR3 DNA: TGTGCCAGCAGCTCACAGGGGAAGACCGGGGAGCTGTTTTTT; J gene: TRBJ2-2; CDR3 length: 14; D gene: TRBD1; clone size: -; V gene: TRBV7-9
CDR3 protein: CASTPSVEGLYTGELFF; CDR3 DNA: TGTGCCAGCACACCAAGTGTCGAGGGACTTTACACCGGGGAGCTGTTTTTT; J gene: TRBJ2-2; CDR3 length: 17; D gene: -; clone size: few; V gene: TRBV9
CDR3 protein: CASSQGTRNTGELFF; CDR3 DNA: TGTGCCAGCAGCCAAGGGACAAGGAACACCGGGGAGCTGTTTTTT; J gene: TRBJ2-2; CDR3 length: 15; D gene: -; clone size: few; V gene: TRBV4-2
CDR3 protein: CASSLQGLSTEAFF; CDR3 DNA: TGTGCCAGCAGCTTACAGGGCCTTAGTACTGAAGCTTTCTTT; J gene: TRBJ1-1; CDR3 length: 14; D gene: -; clone size: -; V gene: TRBV7-2
CDR3 protein: CASSLFSGGNEQFF; CDR3 DNA: TGTGCCAGCAGCTTGTTTTCAGGGGGCAATGAGCAGTTCTTC; J gene: TRBJ2-1; CDR3 length: 14; D gene: TRBD1; clone size: few; V gene: TRBV5-6
CDR3 protein: CASSFSVGPDTQYF; CDR3 DNA: TGTGCCAGCAGTTTTTCGGTCGGCCCAGATACGCAGTATTTT; J gene: TRBJ2-3; CDR3 length: 14; D gene: -; clone size: -; V gene: TRBV27
CDR3 protein: CASSFRVGWETQYF; CDR3 DNA: TGCGCCAGCAGCTTCAGGGTTGGTTGGGAGACCCAGTACTTC; J gene: TRBJ2-5; CDR3 length: 14; D gene: -; clone size: few; V gene: TRBV5-1
CDR3 protein: CASSQPERIGKNEQFF; CDR3 DNA: TGTGCCAGCAGCCAACCGGAAAGAATTGGGAAGAATGAGCAGTTCTTC; J gene: TRBJ2-1; CDR3 length: 16; D gene: -; clone size: many; V gene: TRBV4-2
CDR3 protein: CASTLGGAGTYEQYF; CDR3 DNA: TGTGCCAGCACCTTGGGGGGGGCAGGGACCTACGAGCAGTACTTC; J gene: TRBJ2-7; CDR3 length: 15; D gene: -; clone size: few; V gene: TRBV28
CDR3 protein: CASRPGAFTGELFF; CDR3 DNA: TGTGCCAGCAGGCCAGGGGCATTCACCGGGGAGCTGTTTTTT; J gene: TRBJ2-2; CDR3 length: 14; D gene: -; clone size: once; V gene: TRBV6-1
CDR3 protein: CASSRQGSGQPQHF; CDR3 DNA: TGTGCCAGCAGCCGACAGGGATCGGGCCAGCCCCAGCATTTT; J gene: TRBJ1-5; CDR3 length: 14; D gene: TRBD1; clone size: many; V gene: TRBV5-5
CDR3 protein: CASSLSSITYFNYGYTF; CDR3 DNA: TGTGCCAGCAGTTTATCGTCAATCACCTATTTTAACTATGGCTACACCTTC; J gene: TRBJ1-2; CDR3 length: 17; D gene: -; clone size: few; V gene: TRBV28
CDR3 protein: CASSVGNSGMYNEQFF; CDR3 DNA: TGTGCCAGCAGCGTAGGTAATAGCGGGATGTACAATGAGCAGTTCTTC; J gene: TRBJ2-1; CDR3 length: 16; D gene: TRBD2; clone size: -; V gene: TRBV9
CDR3 protein: CASSPRTGRRGDTQYF; CDR3 DNA: TGTGCCAGCAGCCCCCGGACGGGGAGGAGGGGGGATACGCAGTATTTT; J gene: TRBJ2-3; CDR3 length: 16; D gene: -; clone size: -; V gene: TRBV7-2
CDR3 protein: CASTSSLNTEAFF; CDR3 DNA: TGTGCCAGCACCTCTTCGTTGAACACTGAAGCTTTCTTT; J gene: TRBJ1-1; CDR3 length: 13; D gene: -; clone size: many; V gene: TRBV28
CDR3 protein: CASSPLPSGNLNTEAFF; CDR3 DNA: TGTGCCAGCTCACCACTGCCATCTGGAAATTTGAACACTGAAGCTTTCTTT; J gene: TRBJ1-1; CDR3 length: 17; D gene: -; clone size: few; V gene: TRBV18
CDR3 protein: CASSKDSGTDTQYF; CDR3 DNA: TGTGCCAGCAGTAAGGACAGCGGCACAGATACGCAGTATTTT; J gene: TRBJ2-3; CDR3 length: 14; D gene: -; clone size: -; V gene: TRBV6-6
CDR3 protein: CASTGGNSYEQYF; CDR3 DNA: TGTGCCAGCACGGGCGGGAACTCCTACGAGCAGTACTTC; J gene: TRBJ2-7; CDR3 length: 13; D gene: -; clone size: -; V gene: TRBV6-6
CDR3 protein: CASSMRTGVGELFF; CDR3 DNA: TGTGCCAGCAGCATGAGGACAGGCGTCGGGGAGCTGTTTTTT; J gene: TRBJ2-2; CDR3 length: 14; D gene: TRBD1; clone size: few; V gene: TRBV7-6
CDR3 protein: CASSPDNSYEQYF; CDR3 DNA: TGTGCCAGCAGTCCAGACAACTCCTACGAGCAGTACTTC; J gene: TRBJ2-7; CDR3 length: 13; D gene: -; clone size: many; V gene: TRBV28
CDR3 protein: CASSLGYGRRWGTYEQYF; CDR3 DNA: TGTGCCAGCAGCTTAGGATACGGCCGACGGTGGGGTACCTACGAGCAGTACTTC; J gene: TRBJ2-7; CDR3 length: 18; D gene: -; clone size: -; V gene: TRBV5-6
CDR3 protein: CASSLLAGTTDTQYF; CDR3 DNA: TGTGCCAGCAGCTTACTAGCGGGCACCACAGATACGCAGTATTTT; J gene: TRBJ2-3; CDR3 length: 15; D gene: TRBD2; clone size: few; V gene: TRBV7-8
CDR3 protein: CASSPTGQRETRKQFF; CDR3 DNA: TGTGCCAGCAGCCCCACTGGTCAGCGGGAGACTAGGAAGCAGTTCTTC; J gene: TRBJ2-1; CDR3 length: 16; D gene: TRBD2; clone size: -; V gene: TRBV7-2
CDR3 protein: CASSLGLADNEQFF; CDR3 DNA: TGTGCCAGCAGCTTGGGGCTAGCAGACAATGAGCAGTTCTTC; J gene: TRBJ2-1; CDR3 length: 14; D gene: -; clone size: few; V gene: TRBV5-4
CDR3 protein: CASSQGSSGLNTEAFF; CDR3 DNA: TGTGCCAGCAGCCAAGGGTCCTCAGGTCTGAACACTGAAGCTTTCTTT; J gene: TRBJ1-1; CDR3 length: 16; D gene: -; clone size: many; V gene: TRBV14
CDR3 protein: CAISDGAGEQFF; CDR3 DNA: TGTGCCATCAGTGATGGCGCGGGTGAGCAGTTCTTC; J gene: TRBJ2-1; CDR3 length: 12; D gene: -; clone size: few; V gene: TRBV10-3
CDR3 protein: CASSLAAGQETQYF; CDR3 DNA: TGTGCCAGCAGTTTGGCGGCCGGTCAAGAGACCCAGTACTTC; J gene: TRBJ2-5; CDR3 length: 14; D gene: -; clone size: few; V gene: TRBV28
CDR3 protein: CASSIRRRTSNDNEQFF; CDR3 DNA: TGTGCCAGCAGCATACGCCGGAGGACTAGCAACGACAATGAGCAGTTCTTC; J gene: TRBJ2-1; CDR3 length: 17; D gene: TRBD2; clone size: few; V gene: TRBV7-8
CDR3 protein: CASSQERQGAYGYTF; CDR3 DNA: TGCGCCAGCAGCCAAGAGAGACAGGGGGCCTATGGCTACACCTTC; J gene: TRBJ1-2; CDR3 length: 15; D gene: TRBD1; clone size: many; V gene: TRBV4-3
CDR3 protein: CASGRTSLVSEAFF; CDR3 DNA: TGTGCCAGCGGACGGACGAGCTTGGTATCTGAAGCTTTCTTT; J gene: TRBJ1-1; CDR3 length: 14; D gene: -; clone size: -; V gene: TRBV11-1
CDR3 protein: CASSLAILETQYF; CDR3 DNA: TGTGCCAGCAGCTTAGCGATCCTAGAGACCCAGTACTTC; J gene: TRBJ2-5; CDR3 length: 13; D gene: -; clone size: few; V gene: TRBV7-9
CDR3 protein: CASSFSSEQETQYF; CDR3 DNA: TGCGCCAGCAGCTTCTCTAGCGAGCAAGAGACCCAGTACTTC; J gene: TRBJ2-5; CDR3 length: 14; D gene: -; clone size: -; V gene: TRBV5-1
CDR3 protein: CASVGDVDAGYTF; CDR3 DNA: TGTGCCAGTGTGGGGGACGTGGATGCTGGCTACACCTTC; J gene: TRBJ1-2; CDR3 length: 13; D gene: -; clone size: -; V gene: TRBV19
CDR3 protein: CASSLGQGSMNTEAFF; CDR3 DNA: TGTGCCAGCAGCCTGGGACAGGGGAGCATGAACACTGAAGCTTTCTTT; J gene: TRBJ1-1; CDR3 length: 16; D gene: TRBD1; clone size: -; V gene: TRBV5-6
CDR3 protein: CASSQGTGVNTEAFF; CDR3 DNA: TGTGCCAGCTCACAAGGCACAGGGGTAAACACTGAAGCTTTCTTT; J gene: TRBJ1-1; CDR3 length: 15; D gene: TRBD1; clone size: few; V gene: TRBV18
CDR3 protein: CASSKYGQVAKNIQYF; CDR3 DNA: TGTGCCAGCAGCAAATATGGGCAGGTAGCCAAAAACATTCAGTACTTC; J gene: TRBJ2-4; CDR3 length: 16; D gene: -; clone size: many; V gene: TRBV21-1
CDR3 protein: CATSRGGSNQPQHF; CDR3 DNA: TGTGCCACCAGCAGAGGGGGGAGCAATCAGCCCCAGCATTTT; J gene: TRBJ1-5; CDR3 length: 14; D gene: -; clone size: -; V gene: TRBV15
CDR3 protein: CASSIGTENTEAFF; CDR3 DNA: TGTGCCAGTAGTATTGGGACGGAGAACACTGAAGCTTTCTTT; J gene: TRBJ1-1; CDR3 length: 14; D gene: -; clone size: many; V gene: TRBV19